A selection of T cell receptor beta chains follows, all from one sample in a study of neurological immune-mediated disorders. One entry per CDR3 protein, called by TCRdb with MiXCR from the 5' RACE reads. The data show fewer than 35,000 distinct CDR3 sequences, about 16% seen once. The sample consisted of CD4+ T cells from blood. The receptors were sampled from a female donor with HTLV-1-associated myelopathy (HAM/TSP). Each CDR3 is given with its conserved first and last residue. A D gene is named only where the DNA matches it firmly. Size tells how often a clone was seen (once, few, many) or the class of an expanded clone, and some rows leave it out.

d_call: TRBD1
clone_size: NA
v_call: TRBV24-1
j_call: TRBJ2-4
cdr3_nt: TGTGCCACCAGTGATCCCGGGACAGGGCTAAACATTCAGTACTTC
cdr3_aa: CATSDPGTGLNIQYF

d_call: TRBD2
clone_size: NA
v_call: TRBV5-1
j_call: TRBJ2-1
cdr3_nt: TGCGCCAGCAGCTTCCCGACTAGCGGGGGGACCTACAATGAGCAGTTCTTC
cdr3_aa: CASSFPTSGGTYNEQFF

d_call: NA
clone_size: many
v_call: TRBV12-3/TRBV12-4
j_call: TRBJ1-2
cdr3_nt: TGTGCCAGCAGGGAAAATGGCAGAACAGCCTATGGCTACACCTTC
cdr3_aa: CASRENGRTAYGYTF

d_call: NA
clone_size: many
v_call: TRBV10-3
j_call: TRBJ2-3
cdr3_nt: TGTGCCATCAGTGAGTCGACTGAGGTGGATACGCAGTATTTT
cdr3_aa: CAISESTEVDTQYF

d_call: NA
clone_size: NA
v_call: TRBV24-1
j_call: TRBJ2-1
cdr3_nt: TGTGCCACCCAGGGGGGGAGTATGAATGAGCAGTTCTTC
cdr3_aa: CATQGGSMNEQFF

d_call: NA
clone_size: many
v_call: TRBV29-1
j_call: TRBJ2-2
cdr3_nt: TGCAGCGGGGGGGTGACTGGGACCGGGGAGCTGTTTTTT
cdr3_aa: CSGGVTGTGELFF

d_call: NA
clone_size: many
v_call: TRBV4-2
j_call: TRBJ2-3
cdr3_nt: TGTGCCAGCAGGCAAGTCTCAGTCTTGTTGCCCACCACAGATACGCAGTATTTT
cdr3_aa: CASRQVSVLLPTTDTQYF

d_call: TRBD1
clone_size: many
v_call: TRBV29-1
j_call: TRBJ2-7
cdr3_nt: TGCAGCGTTGGGGTTTTCGGAACAGGGGATCTCCTCTACGAGCAGTACTTC
cdr3_aa: CSVGVFGTGDLLYEQYF

d_call: NA
clone_size: few
v_call: TRBV7-9
j_call: TRBJ1-4
cdr3_nt: TGTGCCAGCAGTCCCGGACAGAATGAAAAACTGTTTTTT
cdr3_aa: CASSPGQNEKLFF

d_call: NA
clone_size: many
v_call: TRBV20-1
j_call: TRBJ2-4
cdr3_nt: TGCAGTGCTAGAGGGGGGGCTGGAAGCGTGCTAGCCAAAAACATTCAGTACTTC
cdr3_aa: CSARGGAGSVLAKNIQYF

d_call: TRBD2
clone_size: many
v_call: TRBV5-1
j_call: TRBJ2-1
cdr3_nt: TGCGCCAGCAGCTTGAAACCGGGACTACAAAACAATGAGCAGTTCTTC
cdr3_aa: CASSLKPGLQNNEQFF

d_call: TRBD2
clone_size: many
v_call: TRBV7-9
j_call: TRBJ2-1
cdr3_nt: TGTGCCAGCAGCCCACTAGCGGGAGTGAACAATGAGCAGTTCTTC
cdr3_aa: CASSPLAGVNNEQFF

d_call: NA
clone_size: many
v_call: TRBV6-6
j_call: TRBJ1-5
cdr3_nt: TGTGCCAGCAGTTTCATGGGGGGGACGAGCAATCAGCCCCAGCATTTT
cdr3_aa: CASSFMGGTSNQPQHF

d_call: NA
clone_size: many
v_call: TRBV9
j_call: TRBJ2-5
cdr3_nt: TGTGCCAGCAGCGCCCCGGGACCAAGAAAAGAGACCCAGTACTTC
cdr3_aa: CASSAPGPRKETQYF

d_call: TRBD2
clone_size: NA
v_call: TRBV10-2
j_call: TRBJ2-7
cdr3_nt: TGCGCCAGCAGTGAATCGAGACTAGCGGTATACGAGCAGTACTTC
cdr3_aa: CASSESRLAVYEQYF

d_call: TRBD2
clone_size: many
v_call: TRBV3-1
j_call: TRBJ2-1
cdr3_nt: TGTGCCAGCAGCCAAGATTTAAGCGGGAGGGCCCGTGATGAGCAGTTCTTC
cdr3_aa: CASSQDLSGRARDEQFF

d_call: TRBD2
clone_size: many
v_call: TRBV10-2
j_call: TRBJ2-3
cdr3_nt: TGCGCCAGCAGTGAGGGGGGACTAGATTTCACAGATACGCAGTATTTT
cdr3_aa: CASSEGGLDFTDTQYF

d_call: TRBD1
clone_size: many
v_call: TRBV10-3
j_call: TRBJ1-1
cdr3_nt: TGTGCCATCAGTCCCGGGACAGGGATCCCTGAAGCTTTCTTT
cdr3_aa: CAISPGTGIPEAFF

d_call: NA
clone_size: many
v_call: TRBV5-1
j_call: TRBJ1-5
cdr3_nt: TGCGCCAGCAGCTTGGGCCAGGTCAATCAGCCCCAGCATTTT
cdr3_aa: CASSLGQVNQPQHF

d_call: TRBD1
clone_size: many
v_call: TRBV28
j_call: TRBJ2-4
cdr3_nt: TGTGCCAGCAGTTTAGGACAGGGGGCCAAAAACATTCAGTACTTC
cdr3_aa: CASSLGQGAKNIQYF

d_call: NA
clone_size: many
v_call: TRBV5-6
j_call: TRBJ2-5
cdr3_nt: TGTGCCAGCAGCCCGCCACTAGTTAGGGAGACCCAGTACTTC
cdr3_aa: CASSPPLVRETQYF

d_call: TRBD1
clone_size: many
v_call: TRBV9
j_call: TRBJ2-7
cdr3_nt: TGTGCCAGCAGCGGGGGACAGGTGAACTACGAGCAGTACTTC
cdr3_aa: CASSGGQVNYEQYF

d_call: NA
clone_size: many
v_call: TRBV7-2
j_call: TRBJ2-3
cdr3_nt: TGTGCCAGCAGCCTTTTGCGGTCTATCACAGATACGCAGTATTTT
cdr3_aa: CASSLLRSITDTQYF

d_call: NA
clone_size: once
v_call: TRBV7-9
j_call: TRBJ1-1
cdr3_nt: TGTGCCAGCAGCTCTTGGGTTGGGGACACTGAAGCTTTCTTT
cdr3_aa: CASSSWVGDTEAFF

d_call: NA
clone_size: many
v_call: TRBV20-1
j_call: TRBJ1-3
cdr3_nt: TGCAGTGCTAGAGGGCCTGGAAACACCATATATTTT
cdr3_aa: CSARGPGNTIYF

d_call: TRBD2
clone_size: NA
v_call: TRBV2
j_call: TRBJ2-5
cdr3_nt: TGTGCCAGCGGTGGCCCGGGACTAGCGGCCCAAGAGACCCAGTACTTC
cdr3_aa: CASGGPGLAAQETQYF

d_call: NA
clone_size: NA
v_call: TRBV16
j_call: TRBJ2-7
cdr3_nt: TGTGCCAGCAGCCAATCTAGGGGTTCCGAGCAGTACTTC
cdr3_aa: CASSQSRGSEQYF

d_call: NA
clone_size: many
v_call: TRBV29-1
j_call: TRBJ2-5
cdr3_nt: TGCAGCGTCCATGGGCTTCGGGGGACCCAGTACTTC
cdr3_aa: CSVHGLRGTQYF

d_call: TRBD1
clone_size: many
v_call: TRBV5-1
j_call: TRBJ2-5
cdr3_nt: TGCGCCAGCAGCCCGGGACAGAAACAAGAGACCCAGTACTTC
cdr3_aa: CASSPGQKQETQYF

d_call: NA
clone_size: many
v_call: TRBV20-1
j_call: TRBJ2-2
cdr3_nt: TGCAGTGCTAGAGGGACTGCGACCGGGGAGCTGTTTTTT
cdr3_aa: CSARGTATGELFF

d_call: NA
clone_size: NA
v_call: TRBV7-9
j_call: TRBJ2-6
cdr3_nt: TGTGCCAGCAGCTCAGCTCCCGGGGCCAACGTCCTGACTTTC
cdr3_aa: CASSSAPGANVLTF

d_call: TRBD1
clone_size: NA
v_call: TRBV11-2
j_call: TRBJ1-2
cdr3_nt: TGTGCCAGCAGCTTAGATCGGGACAGGGGGCCACTGGATGGCTACACCTTC
cdr3_aa: CASSLDRDRGPLDGYTF

d_call: NA
clone_size: many
v_call: TRBV6-2/TRBV6-3
j_call: TRBJ2-6
cdr3_nt: TGTGCCAGCCACGGGATTTACAGCTCTGGGGCCAACGTCCTGACTTTC
cdr3_aa: CASHGIYSSGANVLTF

d_call: NA
clone_size: many
v_call: TRBV20-1
j_call: TRBJ1-1
cdr3_nt: TGCAGTGCCGGGGAGGACACTGAAGCTTTCTTT
cdr3_aa: CSAGEDTEAFF

d_call: NA
clone_size: many
v_call: TRBV24-1
j_call: TRBJ1-2
cdr3_nt: TGTGCCACCAGTGACTCGGATGGCTACACCTTC
cdr3_aa: CATSDSDGYTF

d_call: NA
clone_size: many
v_call: TRBV6-5
j_call: TRBJ1-3
cdr3_nt: TGTGCCAGCAGGCCCAAGGCCGCAGGGCACTCTGGAAACACCATATATTTT
cdr3_aa: CASRPKAAGHSGNTIYF

d_call: TRBD1
clone_size: few
v_call: TRBV6-1
j_call: TRBJ1-2
cdr3_nt: TGTGCCAGCAGTGAGAGGACAGGGGGAAGCTATGGCTACACCTTC
cdr3_aa: CASSERTGGSYGYTF

d_call: NA
clone_size: few
v_call: TRBV7-3
j_call: TRBJ2-3
cdr3_nt: TGTGCCAGAGGGGGGGCTGCGGGGTGGCCGAGTACGCAGTATTTT
cdr3_aa: CARGGAAGWPSTQYF

d_call: NA
clone_size: many
v_call: TRBV7-2
j_call: TRBJ2-7
cdr3_nt: TGTGCCAGCAGCTTAATTATCTACGAGCAGTACTTC
cdr3_aa: CASSLIIYEQYF

d_call: TRBD1
clone_size: many
v_call: TRBV20-1
j_call: TRBJ2-7
cdr3_nt: TGCAGTGTCCCGGACAGGGGTTTGGACGAGCAGTACTTC
cdr3_aa: CSVPDRGLDEQYF

d_call: TRBD2
clone_size: large
v_call: TRBV5-1
j_call: TRBJ2-7
cdr3_nt: TGCGCCAGCAGATGGAGCGGGGAAGTCTACGAGCAGTACTTC
cdr3_aa: CASRWSGEVYEQYF

d_call: NA
clone_size: medium-sized
v_call: TRBV7-2
j_call: TRBJ1-1
cdr3_nt: TGTGCCAGCAGCATGTCCTTGGGGGATGAGGCTTTCTTT
cdr3_aa: CASSMSLGDEAFF

d_call: NA
clone_size: many
v_call: TRBV7-9
j_call: TRBJ2-7
cdr3_nt: TGTGCCAGCAGCTTAAGTACAGGAACCTACGAGCAGTACTTC
cdr3_aa: CASSLSTGTYEQYF

d_call: TRBD2
clone_size: many
v_call: TRBV6-2/TRBV6-3
j_call: TRBJ2-1
cdr3_nt: TGTGCCAGCAGTCGGGGGGGCTCCTACAATGAGCAGTTCTTC
cdr3_aa: CASSRGGSYNEQFF

d_call: NA
clone_size: many
v_call: TRBV10-3
j_call: TRBJ2-7
cdr3_nt: TGTGCCATCAGTGAGTCTGGGGTATTCAGCTCCTACGAGCAGTACTTC
cdr3_aa: CAISESGVFSSYEQYF

d_call: NA
clone_size: NA
v_call: TRBV29-1
j_call: TRBJ2-7
cdr3_nt: TGCAGCGTTGGGCAGGGTTGGCACGAGCAGTACTTC
cdr3_aa: CSVGQGWHEQYF

d_call: TRBD2
clone_size: many
v_call: TRBV20-1
j_call: TRBJ2-2
cdr3_nt: TGCAGTGCTAGAGACCGTAGCGGGAGGACCGGGGAGCTGTTTTTT
cdr3_aa: CSARDRSGRTGELFF

d_call: TRBD2
clone_size: medium-sized
v_call: TRBV5-1
j_call: TRBJ2-5
cdr3_nt: TGCGCCAGCAGCTTGTCCCCTAGCGGGGGGGCAATAGAGACCCAGTACTTC
cdr3_aa: CASSLSPSGGAIETQYF

d_call: NA
clone_size: many
v_call: TRBV5-1
j_call: TRBJ2-7
cdr3_nt: TGCGCCAGCAGCTTGGACCGGGAATACGAGCAGTACTTC
cdr3_aa: CASSLDREYEQYF

d_call: TRBD2
clone_size: many
v_call: TRBV7-9
j_call: TRBJ2-5
cdr3_nt: TGTGCCAGCAGATCCAGCGGGAGCGGGTCAGAGACCCAGTACTTC
cdr3_aa: CASRSSGSGSETQYF

d_call: TRBD2
clone_size: many
v_call: TRBV7-2
j_call: TRBJ2-7
cdr3_nt: TGTGCCAGCAGCTTAGTAGGGACTAGCGGACTTAACGAGCAGTACTTC
cdr3_aa: CASSLVGTSGLNEQYF

d_call: NA
clone_size: NA
v_call: TRBV20-1
j_call: TRBJ2-1
cdr3_nt: TGCAGTGCACAGCGGAGGTGCTACAATGAGCAGTTCTTC
cdr3_aa: CSAQRRCYNEQFF

d_call: TRBD1
clone_size: many
v_call: TRBV4-3
j_call: TRBJ1-2
cdr3_nt: TGCGCCAGCAGCCAAGAAACCACAGGGGGCTATGGCTACACCTTC
cdr3_aa: CASSQETTGGYGYTF

d_call: TRBD1
clone_size: many
v_call: TRBV9
j_call: TRBJ2-2
cdr3_nt: TGTGCCAGCAGCGTAGATCACAGGGGAATCGGGGAGCTGTTTTTT
cdr3_aa: CASSVDHRGIGELFF

d_call: NA
clone_size: NA
v_call: TRBV19
j_call: TRBJ2-5
cdr3_nt: TGTGCCAGTAGTGACCCTCTAGCGCCGCAAGAGACCCAGTACTTC
cdr3_aa: CASSDPLAPQETQYF